There are many counts of the clone carrying this T cell receptor beta chain. Its antigen is unknown. This sample is part of a study of Graves' ophthalmopathy and Graves' hyperthyroidism. Overall study findings and caveats: The model's ophthalmopathy progression predictions had approximately 71% sensitivity and over 72% specificity.

Using RNA transcripts, the TCR beta CDR3 regions were amplified. HTBI primers were employed in first-round RT-PCR, then a second-round multiplex PCR followed. A single record per CDR3 protein comes from TCRdb applying MiXCR to the multiplex PCR reads. The sample contains approximately 480,000 distinct CDR3 sequences, under 15% of which appear only once. Germline-derived CDR1 and CDR2 are MDHEN and SYDVKM. Trimming took 3 bases from V and 9 from J, leaving 12 bases between them. The CDR3 is 14 amino acids. The sample comprised blood. The TCR comes from a woman aged 30 to 39 with Graves' ophthalmopathy. This chain joins TRBV28 and TRBJ1-6; D is ambiguous. In nucleotides, the CDR3 is TGTGCCAGCAGTTTTGAGGCTTTAGGTTCACCCCTCCACTTT. This codes for CASSFEALGSPLHF.